A selection of T cell receptor beta chains follows, all from one sample in a study of regulatory T cells in long-lasting Graves disease. TCRdb re-analysed the multiplex PCR reads in MiXCR, keeping a single row per CDR3 protein. The top ten hold roughly 50% of the sample, which has approximately 290,000 distinct CDR3 sequences, 20% to 25% seen once. The material was peripheral blood mononuclear cells (PBMCs), obtained when the disease was refractory, from a patient treated with antithyroid drugs. These receptors were taken from a female donor with Graves disease. CDR3s include the opening cysteine and the closing phenylalanine or tryptophan. A D gene is named only where the DNA matches it firmly. Clone size appears in some rows only: once, few, many, or a class for an expanded clone.

d_call: -; v_call: TRBV7-9; j_call: TRBJ2-2; clone_size: many; cdr3_nt: TGTGCCAGCAGCTTATCCGGGAACGGGGAGCTGTTTTTT; cdr3_aa: CASSLSGNGELFF
d_call: TRBD2; v_call: TRBV29-1; j_call: TRBJ2-7; clone_size: many; cdr3_nt: TGCAGCGTTGGGGCTAGCGGTTCCTACGAGCAGTACTTC; cdr3_aa: CSVGASGSYEQYF
d_call: -; v_call: TRBV5-1; j_call: TRBJ2-5; clone_size: -; cdr3_nt: TGCGCCAGCACCCCGGGGGACTCCCCAGCCCAGTACTTC; cdr3_aa: CASTPGDSPAQYF
d_call: -; v_call: TRBV9; j_call: TRBJ1-3; clone_size: -; cdr3_nt: TGTGCCAGCAGCCTGGCCCAAATCCCTGGAAACACCATATATTTT; cdr3_aa: CASSLAQIPGNTIYF
d_call: -; v_call: TRBV28; j_call: TRBJ2-1; clone_size: few; cdr3_nt: TGTGCCAGCAGTACGGGTGAGCAGTTCTTC; cdr3_aa: CASSTGEQFF
d_call: -; v_call: TRBV6-9; j_call: TRBJ1-4; clone_size: many; cdr3_nt: TGTGCCAGCAGTTATTCCGATAATGAAGGCTTTCTTAACAAAGTGTTTTTT; cdr3_aa: CASSYSDNEGFLNKVFF
d_call: TRBD1; v_call: TRBV4-1; j_call: TRBJ1-5; clone_size: few; cdr3_nt: TGCGCCAGCAGCCAAGCGGAGACAGGGGTGAATCAGCCCCAGCATTTT; cdr3_aa: CASSQAETGVNQPQHF
d_call: -; v_call: TRBV25-1; j_call: TRBJ2-7; clone_size: -; cdr3_nt: TGTGCCAGCAGGATGGGACGTTACGAGCAGTACTTC; cdr3_aa: CASRMGRYEQYF
d_call: TRBD1; v_call: TRBV29-1; j_call: TRBJ1-1; clone_size: -; cdr3_nt: TGCAGCGTCCTACAGGGGGTCACTGAAGCTTTCTTT; cdr3_aa: CSVLQGVTEAFF
d_call: TRBD1; v_call: TRBV30; j_call: TRBJ1-5; clone_size: few; cdr3_nt: TGTGCCTGGAGTGCCGACAGGGAATTACATAGCAATCAGCCCCAGCATTTT; cdr3_aa: CAWSADRELHSNQPQHF
d_call: -; v_call: TRBV29-1; j_call: TRBJ2-5; clone_size: -; cdr3_nt: TGCAGCGTTCGCCGGGATGACGGGGAGACCCAGTACTTC; cdr3_aa: CSVRRDDGETQYF
d_call: -; v_call: TRBV20-1; j_call: TRBJ1-6; clone_size: few; cdr3_nt: TGCAGTGCTATACTAACAGGGTTATCACCCCTCCACTTT; cdr3_aa: CSAILTGLSPLHF
d_call: -; v_call: TRBV6-2/TRBV6-3; j_call: TRBJ2-2; clone_size: few; cdr3_nt: TGTGCCAGCAGTTGGTTAGTGCGCACCGGGGAGCTGTTTTTT; cdr3_aa: CASSWLVRTGELFF
d_call: -; v_call: TRBV5-1; j_call: TRBJ2-2; clone_size: few; cdr3_nt: TGCGCCAGCAGCTGGAACGCTGGCGGGGAGCTGTTTTTT; cdr3_aa: CASSWNAGGELFF
d_call: TRBD2; v_call: TRBV20-1; j_call: TRBJ2-1; clone_size: few; cdr3_nt: TGCAGTGCTAGAGCGGCGACTAGCCTCTCCAATGAGCAGTTCTTC; cdr3_aa: CSARAATSLSNEQFF
d_call: TRBD1; v_call: TRBV18; j_call: TRBJ1-1; clone_size: few; cdr3_nt: TGTGCCAGCTCACCCCTTTCAGGGGGTGACACTGAAGCTTTCTTT; cdr3_aa: CASSPLSGGDTEAFF
d_call: -; v_call: TRBV27; j_call: TRBJ2-2; clone_size: -; cdr3_nt: TGTGCCAGCAGCCGCCCGACCAGGGGTGTTACCACCGGGGAGCTGTTTTTT; cdr3_aa: CASSRPTRGVTTGELFF
d_call: -; v_call: TRBV7-9; j_call: TRBJ2-7; clone_size: many; cdr3_nt: TGTGCCAGCAGCTTAGTCAGTTTCTACGAGCAGTACTTC; cdr3_aa: CASSLVSFYEQYF
d_call: TRBD1; v_call: TRBV6-2/TRBV6-3; j_call: TRBJ2-4; clone_size: few; cdr3_nt: TGTGCCAGCAGTTACTTATCGACAGGGGACGACAAAAACATTCAGTACTTC; cdr3_aa: CASSYLSTGDDKNIQYF
d_call: TRBD1; v_call: TRBV6-5; j_call: TRBJ1-2; clone_size: many; cdr3_nt: TGTGCCAGCAGTTACCAAGACAGGGGTGGCTACACCTTC; cdr3_aa: CASSYQDRGGYTF
d_call: -; v_call: TRBV7-2; j_call: TRBJ1-2; clone_size: many; cdr3_nt: TGTGCCAGCAGCTTAGGAAGGAATAACTATGGCTACACCTTC; cdr3_aa: CASSLGRNNYGYTF
d_call: -; v_call: TRBV28; j_call: TRBJ1-2; clone_size: few; cdr3_nt: TGTGCCAGCACTGATGGGTCCCGAGTTGGCTACACCTTC; cdr3_aa: CASTDGSRVGYTF
d_call: -; v_call: TRBV7-3; j_call: TRBJ2-6; clone_size: -; cdr3_nt: TGTGCCAGCAGCCAAGATGGGAGGGGGGCCAACGTCCTGACTTTC; cdr3_aa: CASSQDGRGANVLTF
d_call: TRBD2; v_call: TRBV3-1; j_call: TRBJ2-7; clone_size: many; cdr3_nt: TGTGCCAGCAGCCCGCCGCCCGGGACTATCTACGAGCAGTACTTC; cdr3_aa: CASSPPPGTIYEQYF
d_call: TRBD1; v_call: TRBV27; j_call: TRBJ1-6; clone_size: few; cdr3_nt: TGTGCCACCCAGAGACAGGGCGAAAATTCACCCCTCCACTTT; cdr3_aa: CATQRQGENSPLHF
d_call: -; v_call: TRBV18; j_call: TRBJ2-5; clone_size: few; cdr3_nt: TGTGCCAGCTCTAACGGGTACCAAGAGACCCAGTACTTC; cdr3_aa: CASSNGYQETQYF
d_call: TRBD1; v_call: TRBV27; j_call: TRBJ2-2; clone_size: -; cdr3_nt: TGTGCCAGCAGAAGACAGGGAGCCAACACCGGGGAGCTGTTTTTT; cdr3_aa: CASRRQGANTGELFF
d_call: -; v_call: TRBV11-3; j_call: TRBJ1-6; clone_size: many; cdr3_nt: TGTGCCAGCTCGACCAATCCTCTTTCACCCCTCCACTTT; cdr3_aa: CASSTNPLSPLHF
d_call: -; v_call: TRBV11-2; j_call: TRBJ1-2; clone_size: few; cdr3_nt: TGTGCCAGCAGCTCCGGGGCTGGCTACACCTTC; cdr3_aa: CASSSGAGYTF
d_call: -; v_call: TRBV6-1; j_call: TRBJ2-5; clone_size: many; cdr3_nt: TGTGCCAGCAGTACCTACAACTCGGGAGAGACCCAGTACTTC; cdr3_aa: CASSTYNSGETQYF
d_call: TRBD2; v_call: TRBV12-3/TRBV12-4; j_call: TRBJ2-7; clone_size: many; cdr3_nt: TGTGCCAGCAGTACTCAAGCGGGAGCGGGTGAGCAGTACTTC; cdr3_aa: CASSTQAGAGEQYF
d_call: -; v_call: TRBV6-1; j_call: TRBJ1-1; clone_size: many; cdr3_nt: TGTGCCAGCAGACGCGACGGGGCGCGGACTGAAGCTTTCTTT; cdr3_aa: CASRRDGARTEAFF
d_call: TRBD1; v_call: TRBV28; j_call: TRBJ2-7; clone_size: many; cdr3_nt: TGTGCCAGCAGTCATCCGGGACAGGTTAGCGAGCAGTACTTC; cdr3_aa: CASSHPGQVSEQYF
d_call: -; v_call: TRBV4-2; j_call: TRBJ2-2; clone_size: -; cdr3_nt: TGTGCCAGCAGCCAGGCCGACAGCACGAACACCGGGGAGCTGTTTTTT; cdr3_aa: CASSQADSTNTGELFF
d_call: -; v_call: TRBV11-2; j_call: TRBJ2-2; clone_size: few; cdr3_nt: TGTGCCAGCAGCCTAGGGGCCGCGAACACCGGGGAGCTGTTTTTT; cdr3_aa: CASSLGAANTGELFF
d_call: TRBD1; v_call: TRBV20-1; j_call: TRBJ1-2; clone_size: -; cdr3_nt: TGCAGTGCTCAACCGGGACAGGGATTATATGGCTACACCTTC; cdr3_aa: CSAQPGQGLYGYTF
d_call: -; v_call: TRBV4-3; j_call: TRBJ2-5; clone_size: -; cdr3_nt: TGCGCCAGCAGCCAAGATACGGGTCCAGGGGGGCAAGAGACCCAGTACTTC; cdr3_aa: CASSQDTGPGGQETQYF
d_call: -; v_call: TRBV11-1; j_call: TRBJ1-2; clone_size: few; cdr3_nt: TGTGCCAGCAGCTTAGGGGGGCGCTTGGATGGCTACACCTTC; cdr3_aa: CASSLGGRLDGYTF
d_call: -; v_call: TRBV4-2; j_call: TRBJ1-5; clone_size: few; cdr3_nt: TGTGCCAGCAGCCAAGATTGGGATCAGCCCCAGCATTTT; cdr3_aa: CASSQDWDQPQHF
d_call: -; v_call: TRBV7-2; j_call: TRBJ1-2; clone_size: many; cdr3_nt: TGTGCCAGCAGCTGGACCCCGGAGGGGGGCGGCTACACCTTC; cdr3_aa: CASSWTPEGGGYTF
d_call: TRBD2; v_call: TRBV28; j_call: TRBJ2-3; clone_size: -; cdr3_nt: TGTGCCAGCAGTCCGCCGTCGGGCGGGAGGGCCCCAGATACGCAGTATTTT; cdr3_aa: CASSPPSGGRAPDTQYF
d_call: TRBD2; v_call: TRBV12-3/TRBV12-4; j_call: TRBJ2-5; clone_size: few; cdr3_nt: TGTGCCAGCAGATTTTCGGGGGGGGGCCAGTACTTC; cdr3_aa: CASRFSGGGQYF
d_call: -; v_call: TRBV6-9; j_call: TRBJ2-5; clone_size: many; cdr3_nt: TGTGCCAGCAGTTACGTCGGTGATGGGGAGACCCAGTACTTC; cdr3_aa: CASSYVGDGETQYF
d_call: -; v_call: TRBV28; j_call: TRBJ1-3; clone_size: many; cdr3_nt: TGTGCCAGCAGGCGAGGGGACCCCCCTGGAAACACCATATATTTT; cdr3_aa: CASRRGDPPGNTIYF
d_call: -; v_call: TRBV29-1; j_call: TRBJ2-1; clone_size: -; cdr3_nt: TGCAGCGTTTTGCCTAGCTCCTACAATGAGCAGTTCTTC; cdr3_aa: CSVLPSSYNEQFF
d_call: -; v_call: TRBV20-1; j_call: TRBJ2-6; clone_size: few; cdr3_nt: TGCAGTGCTAGCGGGCCGGGGGCCAACGTCCTGACTTTC; cdr3_aa: CSASGPGANVLTF
d_call: -; v_call: TRBV28; j_call: TRBJ1-1; clone_size: -; cdr3_nt: TGTGCCGTAGAGGCGCCTGAAGCTTTCTTT; cdr3_aa: CAVEAPEAFF
d_call: TRBD2; v_call: TRBV6-1; j_call: TRBJ2-2; clone_size: few; cdr3_nt: TGTGCCAGCGGTGTCCAGTATGGTCGCGGGAGTATTACCGGGGAGCTGTTTTTT; cdr3_aa: CASGVQYGRGSITGELFF
d_call: TRBD1; v_call: TRBV9; j_call: TRBJ2-5; clone_size: -; cdr3_nt: TGTGCCAGCAGCACAACAGGGGTGGGGGAGACCCAGTACTTC; cdr3_aa: CASSTTGVGETQYF
d_call: TRBD2; v_call: TRBV9; j_call: TRBJ2-7; clone_size: few; cdr3_nt: TGTGCCAGCAGCGTAGGGACTAGCGGGAGCTACGAGCAGTACTTC; cdr3_aa: CASSVGTSGSYEQYF
d_call: TRBD2; v_call: TRBV20-1; j_call: TRBJ2-7; clone_size: -; cdr3_nt: TGCAGTGCTCGCACCCAACTAGCGTTAAGGTACGAGCAGTACTTC; cdr3_aa: CSARTQLALRYEQYF
d_call: -; v_call: TRBV20-1; j_call: TRBJ2-5; clone_size: few; cdr3_nt: TGCAGTGCTAGAGTGAACGTCGAAGAGACCCAGTACTTC; cdr3_aa: CSARVNVEETQYF
d_call: -; v_call: TRBV3-1; j_call: TRBJ2-7; clone_size: -; cdr3_nt: TGTGCCAGCAGCCAAGAGGGACTGACTAACTTC; cdr3_aa: CASSQEGLTNF